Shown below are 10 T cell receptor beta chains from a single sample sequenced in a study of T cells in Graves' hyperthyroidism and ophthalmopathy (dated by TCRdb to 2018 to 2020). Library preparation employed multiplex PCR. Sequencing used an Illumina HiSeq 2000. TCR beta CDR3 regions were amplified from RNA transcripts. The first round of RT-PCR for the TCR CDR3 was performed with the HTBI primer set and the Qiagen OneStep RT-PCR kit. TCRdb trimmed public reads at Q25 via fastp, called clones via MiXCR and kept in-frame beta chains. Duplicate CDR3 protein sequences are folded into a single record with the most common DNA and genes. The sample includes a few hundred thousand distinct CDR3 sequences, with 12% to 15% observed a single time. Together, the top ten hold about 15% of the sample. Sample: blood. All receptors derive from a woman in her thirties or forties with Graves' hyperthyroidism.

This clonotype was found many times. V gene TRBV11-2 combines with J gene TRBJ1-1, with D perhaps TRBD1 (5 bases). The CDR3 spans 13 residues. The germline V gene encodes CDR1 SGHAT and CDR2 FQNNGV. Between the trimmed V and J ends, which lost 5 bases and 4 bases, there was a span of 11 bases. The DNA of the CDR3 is TGTGCCAGCAGCATCGGGGGGAGCACTGAAGCTTTCTTT. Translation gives CASSIGGSTEAFF.

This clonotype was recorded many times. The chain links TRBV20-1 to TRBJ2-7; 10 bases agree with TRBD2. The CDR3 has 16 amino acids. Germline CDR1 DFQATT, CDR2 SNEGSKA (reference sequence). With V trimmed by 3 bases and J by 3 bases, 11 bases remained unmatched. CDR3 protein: CSASSLSRTSGYEQYF. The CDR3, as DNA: TGCAGTGCTAGCTCCTTATCTAGGACTAGCGGCTACGAGCAGTACTTC.

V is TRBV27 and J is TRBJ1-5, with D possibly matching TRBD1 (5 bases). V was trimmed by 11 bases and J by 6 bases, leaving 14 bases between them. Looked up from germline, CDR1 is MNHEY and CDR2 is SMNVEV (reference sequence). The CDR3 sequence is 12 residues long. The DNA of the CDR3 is TGTGCCGGGCCCGGGACGGGTCAGCCCCAGCATTTT. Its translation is CAGPGTGQPQHF.

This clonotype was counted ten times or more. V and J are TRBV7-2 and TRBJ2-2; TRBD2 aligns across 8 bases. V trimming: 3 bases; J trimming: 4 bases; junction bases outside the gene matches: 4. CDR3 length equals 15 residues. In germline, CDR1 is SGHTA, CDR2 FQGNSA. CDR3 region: CASSFFAGGTGELFF. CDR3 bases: TGTGCCAGCAGCTTCTTTGCGGGAGGCACCGGGGAGCTGTTTTTT.

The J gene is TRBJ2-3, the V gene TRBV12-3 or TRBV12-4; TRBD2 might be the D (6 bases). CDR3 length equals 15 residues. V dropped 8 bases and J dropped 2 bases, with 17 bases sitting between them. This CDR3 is CASRRLEASTDTQYF. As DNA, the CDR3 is TGTGCCAGCCGCCGACTAGAAGCCTCCACAGATACGCAGTATTTT.

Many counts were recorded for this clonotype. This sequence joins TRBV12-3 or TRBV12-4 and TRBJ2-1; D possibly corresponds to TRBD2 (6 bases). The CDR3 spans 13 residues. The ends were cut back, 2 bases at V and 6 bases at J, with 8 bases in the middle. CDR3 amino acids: CASSLSGLNEQFF. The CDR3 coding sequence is TGTGCCAGCAGTTTATCGGGACTCAATGAGCAGTTCTTC.

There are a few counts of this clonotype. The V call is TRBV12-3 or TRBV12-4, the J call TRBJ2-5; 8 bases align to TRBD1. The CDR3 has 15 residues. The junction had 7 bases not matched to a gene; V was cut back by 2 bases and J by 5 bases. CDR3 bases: TGTGCCAGCAGTTTATTTTCCAGGGGGCGCGAGACCCAGTACTTC. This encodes CASSLFSRGRETQYF.

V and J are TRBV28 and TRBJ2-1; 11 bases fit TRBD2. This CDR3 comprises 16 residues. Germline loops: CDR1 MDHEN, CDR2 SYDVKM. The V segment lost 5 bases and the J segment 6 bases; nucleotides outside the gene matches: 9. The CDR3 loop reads CASSLYGSGRANEQFF. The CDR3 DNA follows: TGTGCCAGCAGTCTCTACGGTAGCGGGAGGGCCAATGAGCAGTTCTTC.

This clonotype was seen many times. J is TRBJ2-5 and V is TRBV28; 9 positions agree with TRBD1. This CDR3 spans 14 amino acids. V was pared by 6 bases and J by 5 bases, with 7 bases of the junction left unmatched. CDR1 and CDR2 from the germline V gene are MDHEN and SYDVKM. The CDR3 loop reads CASRRRDRVETQYF. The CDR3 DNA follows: TGTGCCAGCAGACGCCGGGACAGGGTGGAGACCCAGTACTTC.

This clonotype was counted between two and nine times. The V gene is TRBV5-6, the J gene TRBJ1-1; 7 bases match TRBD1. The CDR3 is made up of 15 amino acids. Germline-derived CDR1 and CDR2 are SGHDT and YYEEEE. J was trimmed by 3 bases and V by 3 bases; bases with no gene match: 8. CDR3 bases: TGTGCCAGCAGCTGGGGGACAGTCCCCCACACTGAAGCTTTCTTT. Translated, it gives CASSWGTVPHTEAFF.